The next 32 T cell receptor beta chains were all read from a single sample in a study of CXCR3-negative and CXCR3-positive naive CD8 T cells. Study-level results: Hydrophobicity of TRB CDR3s was greater in CXCR3-positive naive cells than in CXCR3-negative naive cells.

These receptors have no known antigen. UMI-labeled TRB cDNA libraries were prepared by 5' RACE. TCRdb re-called the 5' RACE reads and catalogs CDR3 proteins one per entry, DNA excluded. This listing includes roughly 59,000 distinct CDR3 sequences. Sequencing input: naive CXCR3+ CD8+ T cells from blood. The subset was: CD45RO-CCR7+CD27+CD95- naive CD8+ T cells expressing CXCR3 (TNR3+). Source of these receptors: a human donor in good health. Some clones in this sample may be carry-over from other donors' samples.

The chain employs TRBV7-9 and TRBJ1-5. This CDR3 region has 12 residues. Germline-derived CDR1 and CDR2 are SEHNR and FQNEAQ (reference sequence). The CDR3 reads CASSPGDQPQHF. Combining the CDR3 with reference TRBV7-9 and TRBJ1-5 gives the whole variable domain DTGVSQNPRHKITKRGQNVTFRCDPISEHNRLYWYRQTLGQGPEFLTYFQNEAQLEKSRLLSDRFSAERPKGSFSTLEIQRTEQGDSAMYLCASSPGDQPQHFGDGTRLSIL.

The genes are TRBV28 and TRBJ1-2. Germline V gene sequence: CDR1 MDHEN, CDR2 SYDVKM. The CDR3 is 13 residues long. This CDR3 reads CAASYEVVYGYTF.

The rearrangement joins TRBV9 to TRBJ2-7; checking the TCRdb D call of TRBD1 is not possible without DNA. CDR3 length: 14 amino acids. From germline, CDR1 is SGDLS and CDR2 YYNGEE. The CDR3 reads CASSVASGGYEQYF.

The chain carries TRBV14 and TRBJ2-5. The CDR3 has 15 amino acids. Germline CDR1 reads SGHDN; CDR2 reads FVKESK. The CDR3 sequence: CASSQDRRYQETQYF.

The CDR3 protein is CSARPRARNTGELFF. This chain joins TRBV20-1 and TRBJ2-2. Germline lookup yields CDR1 DFQATT and CDR2 SNEGSKA (reference sequence). This CDR3 is built from 15 residues.

The chain links TRBV27 to TRBJ2-1; as DNA is missing, the TRBD1 call by TCRdb cannot be tested. The CDR3 runs to 14 residues. Germline lookup yields CDR1 MNHEY and CDR2 SMNVEV (reference sequence). CDR3 region: CASSPGPSYNEQFF.

V usage is TRBV9 and J usage is TRBJ2-1; absent DNA, TCRdb's TRBD1 call cannot be checked. Germline lookup yields CDR1 SGDLS and CDR2 YYNGEE. The CDR3 totals 13 residues. The CDR3 here is CASSGTGKNEQFF.

V and J are TRBV7-2 and TRBJ2-5; TCRdb's D call, TRBD2, is unchecked because there is no DNA. Germline loops: CDR1 SGHTA, CDR2 FQGNSA. The CDR3 is 17 residues long. This CDR3 reads CASSLILAGGPHETQYF.

The chain uses TRBV13 and TRBJ2-7; TCRdb returns TRBD1, unconfirmable since there is no DNA. Germline CDR1 reads PRHDT; CDR2 reads FYEKMQ (reference sequence). The CDR3 is made up of 15 amino acids. The chain's CDR3 is CASSLGGTGFYEQYF.

J is TRBJ2-1 and V is TRBV29-1. The CDR3 sequence is 12 residues long. Germline CDR1 reads SQVTM; CDR2 reads ANQGSEA. The CDR3 loop reads CSVVPTGNEQFF.

This chain joins TRBV7-2 and TRBJ2-5; TCRdb gives TRBD1 as the D gene, but with no DNA this cannot be confirmed. Germline lookup yields CDR1 SGHTA and CDR2 FQGNSA. CDR3 size: 16 residues. CDR3: CASSPWTEGMEETQYF.

V and J are TRBV29-1 and TRBJ2-3. CDR3 length equals 12 residues. Germline lookup yields CDR1 SQVTM and CDR2 ANQGSEA. The CDR3 spells CSGLPSTDTQYF.

The chain carries TRBV7-9 and TRBJ1-1; as DNA is missing, the TRBD1 call by TCRdb cannot be tested. Looked up from germline, CDR1 is SEHNR and CDR2 is FQNEAQ (reference sequence). The CDR3 spans 17 residues. This chain's CDR3 is CASSLEGTYHWVAEAFF.

The genes are TRBV4-1 and TRBJ2-7; there is no DNA to check the TCRdb D call of TRBD1. In germline, CDR1 is MGHRA, CDR2 YSYEKL. CDR3 length: 16 amino acids. The CDR3 is CASSQVSGGNSYEQYF.

This chain joins TRBV14 and TRBJ2-1; TCRdb reports TRBD1, a call that lacks DNA to check it against. In germline, CDR1 is SGHDN, CDR2 FVKESK. The CDR3 is 18 residues long. The CDR3 protein is CASSHYEGVGDSYNEQFF. The variable domain in full, with the rest retrieved from reference TRBV14 and TRBJ2-1, is EAGVTQFPSHSVIEKGQTVTLRCDPISGHDNLYWYRRVMGKEIKFLLHFVKESKQDESGMPNNRFLAERTGGTYSTLKVQPAELEDSGVYFCASSHYEGVGDSYNEQFFGPGTRLTVL.

The J gene is TRBJ2-1, the V gene TRBV5-4; TCRdb names TRBD1, which stays unverified in the absence of DNA. The germline V gene encodes CDR1 SGHNT and CDR2 YYREEE (reference sequence). The CDR3 runs 12 residues. CDR3 sequence reads: CASSGTGVEQFF.

This chain links TRBV20-1 with TRBJ2-7; TCRdb's D call, TRBD2, is unchecked because there is no DNA. The CDR3 runs 15 residues. Germline CDR1 reads DFQATT; CDR2 reads SNEGSKA (reference sequence). The CDR3 loop reads CSARAGTSFTYEQYF.

This chain connects TRBV27 to TRBJ1-2. The CDR3 is 13 amino acids. Germline CDR1 and CDR2: MNHEY and SMNVEV (reference sequence). This chain's CDR3 is CASSLNSLYGYTF.

The V gene is TRBV7-2, the J gene TRBJ1-2; TCRdb's D gene call, TRBD1, goes unchecked for lack of DNA. The CDR3 sequence is 14 residues long. CDR1 and CDR2 from the germline V gene are SGHTA and FQGNSA. CDR3 sequence reads: CASSETGTGYGYTF. Filled out from reference TRBV7-2 and TRBJ1-2, the complete variable domain reads GAGVSQSPSNKVTEKGKDVELRCDPISGHTALYWYRQSLGQGLEFLIYFQGNSAPDKSGLPSDRFSAERTGGSVSTLTIQRTQQEDSAVYLCASSETGTGYGYTFGSGTRLTVV.

This chain links TRBV4-3 with TRBJ2-1. CDR1 is LGHNA and CDR2 is YSLEER in the germline V gene. The CDR3 has 15 amino acids. CDR3 residues: CASSPKGSLYNEQFF.

The chain joins TRBV15 to TRBJ2-3; the D gene TCRdb calls, TRBD1, cannot be checked with no DNA. Germline-derived CDR1 and CDR2 are LNHNV and YYDKDF (reference sequence). The CDR3 contains 16 residues. The CDR3: CATSGNRQGLTDTQYF.

The genes are TRBV4-3 and TRBJ2-7; the TRBD1 assignment by TCRdb is unverifiable without DNA. From germline, CDR1 is LGHNA and CDR2 YSLEER. The CDR3 sequence is 18 residues long. CDR3 sequence reads: CASSQEGAWDRNPYEQYF.

The chain links TRBV6-5 to TRBJ1-1. Germline lookup yields CDR1 MNHEY and CDR2 SVGAGI. This CDR3 spans 14 amino acids. The CDR3 spells CASSSSAGNTEAFF.

The chain uses TRBV7-9 and TRBJ2-7; TCRdb outputs TRBD1, but without DNA this stays unchecked. CDR1 SEHNR and CDR2 FQNEAQ come from the germline V gene (reference sequence). This CDR3 is 15 amino acids long. The CDR3 spells CASSLVTGPSYEQYF.

The gene calls are TRBV4-1 and TRBJ1-2; TCRdb picks TRBD1, but there is no DNA to check that call. The CDR3 runs 15 residues. Germline CDR1 and CDR2: MGHRA and YSYEKL. The CDR3 here is CASSQDGLPGYGYTF.

The rearrangement joins TRBV12-3 or TRBV12-4 to TRBJ1-6; TCRdb's assignment of TRBD1 cannot be checked, as there is no DNA. The CDR3 has 17 amino acids. Here the CDR3 reads CASSPGTASSYNSPLHF.

The chain recombines TRBV11-1 with TRBJ2-7. The CDR3 covers 13 residues. CDR1 and CDR2 from the germline V gene are SGHAT and FQDESV (reference sequence). The CDR3 protein is CASSLHFTYEQYF.

The V and J genes are TRBV12-3 or TRBV12-4 and TRBJ2-3; lacking DNA, the TRBD2 call made by TCRdb goes unchecked. The CDR3 totals 16 residues. CDR3 in amino acids: CASSFPSASSTDTQYF.

The J gene is TRBJ2-1, the V gene TRBV28. The V gene's germline CDR1 is MDHEN and CDR2 SYDVKM. The CDR3 contains 13 residues. The CDR3 reads CASSFTQRNEQFF.

J is TRBJ2-1 and V is TRBV29-1; checking the TCRdb D call of TRBD1 is not possible without DNA. CDR3 length equals 16 residues. Germline lookup yields CDR1 SQVTM and CDR2 ANQGSEA. CDR3 amino acids: CSVEARQVPSYNEQFF.

This chain connects TRBV12-3 or TRBV12-4 to TRBJ2-5. CDR3 size: 13 residues. CDR3 sequence: CASSLQVVETQYF.

The chain joins TRBV4-1 to TRBJ1-5; TCRdb's D call, TRBD1, is unchecked because there is no DNA. Germline-derived CDR1 and CDR2 are MGHRA and YSYEKL. This CDR3 contains 16 residues. The CDR3 region is CASSPGTGGYDQPQHF.